This T cell receptor (beta chain) emerged from a study of early T cells in non-severe SARS-CoV-2 infection. Study-wide context: The authors sequenced bulk RNA from unsorted whole blood, leaving chains unpaired. Study-level points and caveats: Matching results from VDJdb favored anti-spike CD8 responses, leaving private and CD4 specificities undetected.

The CDR3 consists of 14 residues. The germline V gene encodes CDR1 DFQATT and CDR2 SNEGSKA (reference sequence). Tagging with unique molecular identifiers was applied to individual cDNA molecules. TCRdb itself ran the 5' RACE reads through MiXCR, one entry per CDR3 protein. Of approximately 22,000 distinct CDR3 sequences listed, 4.5% to 6% were seen once; the top ten hold 13% to 15%. As to this clonotype: Its specificity is unknown.

The sample consisted of whole blood, taken at baseline. The chain carries TRBV20-1 and TRBJ1-2, with 9 bases fitting TRBD1. The sequence came from an adult who was a healthcare worker with PCR-confirmed SARS-CoV-2 infection or an uninfected control (not recorded which). CDR3 DNA sequence: TGCAGACCCGAAGGACAGGGGAGCAACTATGGCTACACCTTC. This translates into CRPEGQGSNYGYTF.